The clone carrying this T cell receptor (beta chain) has only a few counts. TCRdb re-called the 5' RACE reads through MiXCR, storing one row per CDR3 protein. The sample consists of a few hundred thousand distinct CDR3 sequences, 15% to 20% of them appearing once. Trimming removed 3 bases from V and 4 bases from J, with 24 bases in between. Germline V gene sequence: CDR1 SGHAT, CDR2 FQNNGV. CDR3 size: 18 residues. This record comes from a study of T-cell memory formation after mild COVID-19. The TCR sequence derives from a man between 18 and 35 years old who had mild COVID-19 (a few samples of this study predate the infection). Cell type and time point are not known. The sample taken for sequencing was PBMCs or a T cell subset sorted from them (not recorded which). The chain couples TRBV11-2 to TRBJ1-1; D perhaps matches TRBD1 (6 bases). CDR3: CASSFTTAMNRVGTEAFF. The CDR3 DNA sequence: TGTGCCAGCAGCTTCACGACCGCCATGAACAGGGTAGGCACTGAAGCTTTCTTT.